Following are 21 T cell receptor beta chains from one sample sequenced in a study of patients and donors after allogeneic stem cell transplantation. TCRdb re-called the RT-PCR reads with MiXCR, one entry per CDR3 protein. This table has 70,000 to 95,000 distinct CDR3 sequences, just under 5% appearing once. Sequences were obtained from blood, either unsorted or a sorted T cell fraction (not recorded which). The receptors originated from a human donor who was either an allogeneic HSCT recipient or a stem cell or donor lymphocyte infusion donor (not recorded which). It is not recorded whose cells these are; they may come from a transplant donor.

This clonotype was seen repeatedly, ten times or more. The CDR3 here is CASSAQGVTDTQYF. DNA of the CDR3: TGTGCCAGCAGCGCACAGGGGGTAACAGATACGCAGTATTTT. This chain connects TRBV7-3 to TRBJ2-3; 8 bases match TRBD1. The CDR3 length is 14 residues. With 5 bases clipped from V and 3 bases from J, the junction kept 4 bases outside the gene matches. Germline assignment: CDR1 SGHTA and CDR2 FQGTGA.

This clonotype was found many times. This chain uses TRBV20-1 with TRBJ2-1, with 8 bases matching TRBD2. The CDR3 has 14 amino acids. The germline V gene has CDR1 DFQATT and CDR2 SNEGSKA (reference sequence). The V and J ends lost 5 bases and 5 bases, in that order; junction bases with no gene match: 8. The CDR3 DNA is TGCAGTGCTGTAAGCGGGGGAGTTAACAATGAGCAGTTCTTC. Residues: CSAVSGGVNNEQFF.

Many counts were recorded for this clonotype. The chain recombines TRBV5-1 with TRBJ1-1; weak D call: TRBD1 (5 bases). V gave up 0 bases and J gave up 1 base, with 7 bases separating them. The CDR3 covers 14 residues. The germline gives CDR1 SGHRS, CDR2 YFSETQ. DNA for the CDR3: TGCGCCAGCAGCTTGGGAGGGACGAACACTGAAGCTTTCTTT. It translates to CASSLGGTNTEAFF.

This clonotype was observed at least ten times. The rearrangement uses TRBV12-3 or TRBV12-4 and TRBJ2-3, with D unresolved. V was trimmed by 6 bases and J by 2 bases, leaving 6 bases between them. The CDR3 totals 12 residues. In DNA form, the CDR3 reads TGTGCCAGCAGGGTGACCACAGATACGCAGTATTTT. It codes for CASRVTTDTQYF.

This clonotype was counted between two and nine times. The rearrangement links TRBV20-1 to TRBJ1-1; TRBD1 aligns across 7 bases. The CDR3 covers 13 residues. V lost 6 bases to trimming and J lost 0 bases; unmatched junction nucleotides: 4. CDR1 DFQATT and CDR2 SNEGSKA come from the germline V gene (reference sequence). This chain's CDR3 is CSAGQAMNTEAFF. Written as DNA, the CDR3 is TGCAGTGCCGGACAGGCTATGAACACTGAAGCTTTCTTT.

On this clonotype: Germline and junction disagree at one end, which may indicate a read error. The genes are TRBV3-1 and TRBJ2-1; 9 bases fit TRBD2. The CDR3 sequence is 15 residues long. Germline values: CDR1 LGHDT, CDR2 YNNKEL (reference sequence). The CDR3 region has the DNA TGTGCCAGCAGCCAAAGGCTAGCGGGGCCCTATGAGGAGTTCTTC. Translation gives CASSQRLAGPYEEFF.

This clonotype came up many times. The V and J genes are TRBV5-1 and TRBJ1-1; D not resolved. V gave up 4 bases and J gave up 5 bases, with 21 bases separating them. CDR1 is SGHRS and CDR2 is YFSETQ in the germline V gene. This CDR3 spans 16 amino acids. The CDR3 nucleotides are TGCGCCAGCAGCCCGGCTGGCAGGCCCCAAGGGACTGAAGCTTTCTTT. It is translated as CASSPAGRPQGTEAFF.

This clonotype was seen ten or more times. The gene calls are TRBV20-1 and TRBJ2-2; TRBD1 matches 8 bases. Germline CDR1 and CDR2: DFQATT and SNEGSKA (reference sequence). The CDR3 runs 14 residues. The V gene end was trimmed by 6 bases and the J gene end by 0 bases; junction bases not matched to a gene: 3. CDR3 in amino acids: CSARGQANTGELFF. Here the CDR3 DNA reads TGCAGTGCCAGGGGACAGGCGAACACCGGGGAGCTGTTTTTT.

This clonotype was picked up many times. The chain combines TRBV5-1 with TRBJ2-5; 9 nucleotides line up with TRBD2. The V segment lost 0 bases and the J segment 5 bases; nucleotides outside the gene matches: 8. Germline assignment: CDR1 SGHRS and CDR2 YFSETQ. The CDR3 extends over 16 amino acids. For the CDR3, the DNA is TGCGCCAGCAGCTTGGAGGTAGCGGGAGACTCTGAGACCCAGTACTTC. Translated: CASSLEVAGDSETQYF.

In this sample, this clonotype turned up a few times. In DNA form, the CDR3 reads TGTGCCAGCAGCTCCAATTCGGGGGTGGGTGGCTACACCTTC. Its protein product is CASSSNSGVGGYTF. The chain uses TRBV7-3 and TRBJ1-2, with D possibly matching TRBD1 (5 bases). This CDR3 region has 14 residues. The germline V gene has CDR1 SGHTA and CDR2 FQGTGA. The V end was cut by 4 bases, the J end by 7 bases, with 16 bases between.

The V and J genes are TRBV3-1 and TRBJ2-7, with a possible D match to TRBD2 (5 bases). Germline V gene data show CDR1 as LGHDT and CDR2 as YNNKEL (reference sequence). The length of the CDR3 is 14 residues. V was trimmed by 7 bases and J by 0 bases, leaving 13 bases between them. CDR3 sequence: CASKRSAISYEQYF. Written as DNA, the CDR3 is TGTGCCAGCAAGCGGAGCGCGATCTCCTACGAGCAGTACTTC.

This clonotype was recorded many times. This chain joins TRBV4-1 and TRBJ2-1; 8 bases are a match to TRBD2. CDR3 length: 18 residues. J was trimmed by 0 bases and V by 2 bases; bases with no gene match: 9. Looked up from germline, CDR1 is MGHRA and CDR2 is YSYEKL. The CDR3 region is CASSQHGYGGVSYNEQFF. CDR3 nucleotides: TGCGCCAGCAGCCAACACGGCTACGGGGGGGTCTCCTACAATGAGCAGTTCTTC.

At least ten counts were recorded for this clonotype. This chain joins TRBV12-3 or TRBV12-4 and TRBJ1-2; 9 bases are shared with TRBD1. With 5 bases clipped from V and 5 bases from J, the junction kept 6 bases outside the gene matches. The CDR3 extends over 14 amino acids. CDR3 in DNA: TGTGCCAGCAGTAAACAGGGGGCTTTTTATGGCTACACCTTC. Protein product: CASSKQGAFYGYTF.

The chain employs TRBV7-7 and TRBJ2-5; the D gene is possibly TRBD1 (5 bases). Germline V gene data show CDR1 as SSHAT and CDR2 as FNYEAQ (reference sequence). CDR3 length equals 14 residues. Trimming cost V 1 base and J 4 bases, with 10 bases left between them. CDR3 loop: CASSLGSQGETQYF. DNA for the CDR3: TGTGCCAGCAGCTTAGGTAGTCAGGGAGAGACCCAGTACTTC.

In this sample, this clonotype turned up many times. The chain combines TRBV9 with TRBJ2-7, with 8 positions matching TRBD2. CDR1 SGDLS and CDR2 YYNGEE come from the germline V gene. This CDR3 spans 15 amino acids. The J segment lost 2 bases and the V segment lost 3 bases, leaving 7 bases of the junction unmatched. CDR3 region: CASSDRLAPTYEQYF. CDR3 nucleotide sequence: TGTGCCAGCAGCGACCGACTAGCGCCGACCTACGAGCAGTACTTC.

Ten or more counts support this clonotype. This rearrangement joins TRBV7-8 to TRBJ2-1; 7 nucleotides agree with TRBD1. Germline V gene lookup returns CDR1 SGHVS and CDR2 FQNEAQ. Unmatched junction bases numbered 3, after V lost 1 base and J lost 3 bases. The CDR3 covers 15 residues. CDR3: CASSLDQGVYNEQFF. CDR3 bases: TGTGCCAGCAGCTTAGATCAGGGGGTCTACAATGAGCAGTTCTTC.

The sample holds a few counts of this clonotype. V usage is TRBV7-9 and J usage is TRBJ2-7, with TRBD1 identical over 8 bases. The germline gives CDR1 SEHNR, CDR2 FQNEAQ (reference sequence). CDR3 length: 15 amino acids. V lost 5 bases and J lost 2; bases outside the gene matches: 8. The CDR3 is CASSLGQATPYEQYF. CDR3 nucleotides: TGTGCCAGCAGCCTGGGACAGGCCACCCCCTACGAGCAGTACTTC. Drawing the rest from reference TRBV7-9 and TRBJ2-7, the complete variable domain is DTGVSQNPRHKITKRGQNVTFRCDPISEHNRLYWYRQTLGQGPEFLTYFQNEAQLEKSRLLSDRFSAERPKGSFSTLEIQRTEQGDSAMYLCASSLGQATPYEQYFGPGTRLTVT.

This clonotype was seen a handful of times. The V gene is TRBV5-1, the J gene TRBJ1-2, with D possibly matching TRBD1 (6 bases). Germline V gene sequence: CDR1 SGHRS, CDR2 YFSETQ. Trimming pared 5 bases from V and 4 bases from J, leaving 21 bases between. The CDR3 length is 16 residues. DNA for the CDR3: TGCGCCAGCAGAATGGGCCCGGGACATGGCCTCTATGGCTACACCTTC. This encodes CASRMGPGHGLYGYTF.

This clonotype was observed at least ten times. The rearrangement joins TRBV2 to TRBJ1-1; D is unresolved. The CDR3 is 11 residues long. CDR1 is SNHLY and CDR2 is FYNNEI in the germline V gene. Between the trimmed V and J ends, which lost 10 bases and 3 bases, there was a span of 9 bases. The CDR3, as DNA: TGTGCCACCAGGACCGACACTGAAGCTTTCTTT. Its translation is CATRTDTEAFF.

This chain links TRBV5-4 with TRBJ1-4; tentative D call: TRBD1 (5 bases). Germline CDR1 is SGHNT and CDR2 is YYREEE (reference sequence). CDR3 size: 13 residues. V dropped 4 bases and J dropped 7 bases, with 11 bases sitting between them. The chain's CDR3 is CASSPGGGEKLFF. As DNA, the CDR3 is TGTGCCAGCAGCCCCGGGGGGGGTGAAAAACTGTTTTTT.

This clonotype counts as medium-sized (0.01 to 0.1%). Compared with germline, one end of the junction differs, possibly owing to a read error. The rearrangement joins TRBV2 to TRBJ1-6; tentatively, D is TRBD1 (5 bases). Germline CDR1 reads SNHLY; CDR2 reads FYNNEI. The CDR3 has 14 amino acids. Written as DNA, the CDR3 is TGTGCCAGCCGTGACAGCTCCTATAATTCACCCCTCCACTTT. This gives the protein CASRDSSYNSPLHF.